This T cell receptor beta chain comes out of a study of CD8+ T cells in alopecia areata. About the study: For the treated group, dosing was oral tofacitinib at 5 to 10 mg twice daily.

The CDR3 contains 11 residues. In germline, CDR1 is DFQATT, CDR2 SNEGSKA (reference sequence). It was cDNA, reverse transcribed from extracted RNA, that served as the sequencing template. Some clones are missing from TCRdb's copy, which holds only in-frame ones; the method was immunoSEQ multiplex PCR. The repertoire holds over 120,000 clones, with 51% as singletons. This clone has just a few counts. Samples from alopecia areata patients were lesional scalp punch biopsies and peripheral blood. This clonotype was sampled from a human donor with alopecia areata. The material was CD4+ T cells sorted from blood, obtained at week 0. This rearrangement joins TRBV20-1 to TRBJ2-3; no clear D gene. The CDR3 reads CRAGPQDTQYF. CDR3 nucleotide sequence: TGCAGGGCTGGCCCCCAAGATACGCAGTATTTT.